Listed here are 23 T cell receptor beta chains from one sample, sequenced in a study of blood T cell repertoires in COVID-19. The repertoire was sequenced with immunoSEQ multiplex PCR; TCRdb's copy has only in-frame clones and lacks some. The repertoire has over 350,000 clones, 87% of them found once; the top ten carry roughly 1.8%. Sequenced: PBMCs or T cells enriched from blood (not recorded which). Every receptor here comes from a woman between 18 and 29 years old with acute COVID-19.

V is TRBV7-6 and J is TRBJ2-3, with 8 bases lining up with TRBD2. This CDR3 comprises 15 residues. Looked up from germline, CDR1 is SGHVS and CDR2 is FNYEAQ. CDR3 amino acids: CATAWREDRADTQYF. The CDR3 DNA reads TGTGCGACAGCGTGGCGGGAGGATCGGGCAGATACGCAGTATTTT.

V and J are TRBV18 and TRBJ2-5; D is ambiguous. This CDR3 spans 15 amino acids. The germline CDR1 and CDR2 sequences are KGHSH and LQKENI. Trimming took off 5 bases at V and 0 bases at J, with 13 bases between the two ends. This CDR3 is CASSYTAAYQETQYF. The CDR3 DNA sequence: TGTGCCAGCTCATATACAGCTGCGTACCAAGAGACCCAGTACTTC.

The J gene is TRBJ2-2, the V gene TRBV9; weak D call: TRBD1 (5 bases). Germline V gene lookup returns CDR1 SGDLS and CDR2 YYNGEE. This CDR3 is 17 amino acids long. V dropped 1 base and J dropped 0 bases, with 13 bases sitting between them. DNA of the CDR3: TGTGCCAGCAGCGTACAGGGTACCCCCGCGAACACCGGGGAGCTGTTTTTT. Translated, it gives CASSVQGTPANTGELFF.

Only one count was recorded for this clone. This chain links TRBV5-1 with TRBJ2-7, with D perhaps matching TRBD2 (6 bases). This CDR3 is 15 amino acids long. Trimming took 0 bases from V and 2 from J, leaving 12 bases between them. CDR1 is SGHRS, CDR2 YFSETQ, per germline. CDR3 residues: CASSLGGTGAYEQYF. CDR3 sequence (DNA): TGCGCCAGCAGCTTGGGAGGGACTGGTGCCTACGAGCAGTACTTC.

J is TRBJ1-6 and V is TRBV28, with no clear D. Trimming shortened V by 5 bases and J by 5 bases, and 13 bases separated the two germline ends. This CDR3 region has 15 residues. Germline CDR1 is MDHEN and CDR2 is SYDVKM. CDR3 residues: CASSERVVDNSPLHF. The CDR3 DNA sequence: TGTGCCAGCAGTGAGCGTGTTGTCGATAATTCACCCCTCCACTTT. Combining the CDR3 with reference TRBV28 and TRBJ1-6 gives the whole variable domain DVKVTQSSRYLVKRTGEKVFLECVQDMDHENMFWYRQDPGLGLRLIYFSYDVKMKEKGDIPEGYSVSREKKERFSLILESASTNQTSMYLCASSERVVDNSPLHFGNGTRLTVT.

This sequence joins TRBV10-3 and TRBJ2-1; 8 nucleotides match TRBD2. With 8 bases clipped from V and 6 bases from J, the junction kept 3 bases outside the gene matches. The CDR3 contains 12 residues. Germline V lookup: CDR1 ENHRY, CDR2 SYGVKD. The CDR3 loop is CAIGLAGNEQFF. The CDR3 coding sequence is TGTGCCATCGGACTAGCCGGCAATGAGCAGTTCTTC.

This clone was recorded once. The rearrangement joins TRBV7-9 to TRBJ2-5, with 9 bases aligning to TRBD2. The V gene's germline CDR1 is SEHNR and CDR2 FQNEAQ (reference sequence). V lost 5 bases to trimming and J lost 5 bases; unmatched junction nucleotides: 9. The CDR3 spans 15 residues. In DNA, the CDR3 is TGTGCCAGCAGCCACATCGGGACTAGCCTTGAGACCCAGTACTTC. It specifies CASSHIGTSLETQYF.

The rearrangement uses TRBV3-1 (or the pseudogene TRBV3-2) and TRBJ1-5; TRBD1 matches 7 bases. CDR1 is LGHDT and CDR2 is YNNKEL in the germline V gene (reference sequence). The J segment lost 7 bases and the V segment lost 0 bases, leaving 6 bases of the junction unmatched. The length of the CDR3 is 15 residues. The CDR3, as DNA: TGTGCCAGCAGCCAAGATAGACAGGGAAGACAGCCCCAGCATTTT. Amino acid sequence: CASSQDRQGRQPQHF.

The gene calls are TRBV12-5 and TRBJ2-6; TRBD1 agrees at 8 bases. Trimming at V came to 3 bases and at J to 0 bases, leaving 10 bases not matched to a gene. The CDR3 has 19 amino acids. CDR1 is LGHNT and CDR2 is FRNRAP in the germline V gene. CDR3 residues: CASGLGTGYHPSGANVLTF. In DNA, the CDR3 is TGTGCTAGTGGTTTAGGGACAGGATATCACCCCTCTGGGGCCAACGTCCTGACTTTC.

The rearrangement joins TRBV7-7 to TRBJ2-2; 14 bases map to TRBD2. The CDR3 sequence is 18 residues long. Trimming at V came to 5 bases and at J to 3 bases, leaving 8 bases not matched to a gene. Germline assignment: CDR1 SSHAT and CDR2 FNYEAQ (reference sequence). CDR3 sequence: CASSHLTSGRADTGELFF. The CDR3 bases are TGTGCCAGCAGCCACCTGACTAGCGGGAGGGCCGACACCGGGGAGCTGTTTTTT.

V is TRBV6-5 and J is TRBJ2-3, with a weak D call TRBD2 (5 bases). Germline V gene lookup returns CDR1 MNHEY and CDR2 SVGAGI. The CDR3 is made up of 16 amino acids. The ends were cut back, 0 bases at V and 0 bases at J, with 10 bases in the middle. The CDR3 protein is CASSYSPGFSTDTQYF. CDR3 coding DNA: TGTGCCAGCAGTTACTCTCCGGGATTTAGCACAGATACGCAGTATTTT.

CDR3 DNA: TGTGCCACCGGAACTAGCGGGAGTGGCAAAGAGACCCAGTACTTC. It specifies CATGTSGSGKETQYF. The chain links TRBV24-1 to TRBJ2-5; TRBD2 aligns across 11 bases. The V gene end was trimmed by 9 bases and the J gene end by 3 bases; junction bases not matched to a gene: 8. The CDR3 spans 15 residues. CDR1 and CDR2 (germline): KGHDR, SFDVKD.

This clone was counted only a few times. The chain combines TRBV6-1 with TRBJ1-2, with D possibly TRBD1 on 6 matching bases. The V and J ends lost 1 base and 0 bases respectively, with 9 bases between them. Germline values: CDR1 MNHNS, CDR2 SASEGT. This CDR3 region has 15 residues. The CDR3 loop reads CASSEGAGANYGYTF. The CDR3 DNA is TGTGCCAGCAGTGAAGGGGCAGGGGCTAACTATGGCTACACCTTC.

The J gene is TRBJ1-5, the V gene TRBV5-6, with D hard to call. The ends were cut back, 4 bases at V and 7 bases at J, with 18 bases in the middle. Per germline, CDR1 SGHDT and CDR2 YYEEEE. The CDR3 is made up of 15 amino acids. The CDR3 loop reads CASSTRGGEVQPQHF. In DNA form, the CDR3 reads TGTGCCAGCAGCACACGCGGCGGGGAAGTCCAGCCCCAGCATTTT.

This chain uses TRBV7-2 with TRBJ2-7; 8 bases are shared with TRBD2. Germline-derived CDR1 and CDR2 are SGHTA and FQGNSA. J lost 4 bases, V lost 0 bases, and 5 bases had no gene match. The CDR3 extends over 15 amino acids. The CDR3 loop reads CASSLAIAGRYEQYF. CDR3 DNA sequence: TGTGCCAGCAGCTTAGCGATAGCGGGAAGGTACGAGCAGTACTTC.

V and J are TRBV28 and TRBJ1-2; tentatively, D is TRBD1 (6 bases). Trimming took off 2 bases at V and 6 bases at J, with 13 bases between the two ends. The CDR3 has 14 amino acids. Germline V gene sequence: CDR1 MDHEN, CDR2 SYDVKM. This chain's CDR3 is CASSLGFRGHGYTF. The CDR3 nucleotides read TGTGCCAGCAGTTTAGGATTCAGGGGCCATGGCTACACCTTC.

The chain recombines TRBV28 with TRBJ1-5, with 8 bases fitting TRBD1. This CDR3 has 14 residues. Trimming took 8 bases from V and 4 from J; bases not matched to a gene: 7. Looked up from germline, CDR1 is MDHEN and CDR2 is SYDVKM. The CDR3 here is CASGEQGANQPQHF. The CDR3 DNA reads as TGTGCCAGCGGAGAGCAGGGGGCAAATCAGCCCCAGCATTTT.

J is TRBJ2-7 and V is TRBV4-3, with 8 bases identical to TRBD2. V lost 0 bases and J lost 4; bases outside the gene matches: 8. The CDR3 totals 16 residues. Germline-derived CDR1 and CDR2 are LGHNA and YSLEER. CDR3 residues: CASSQEYPAGAYEQYF. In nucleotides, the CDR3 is TGCGCCAGCAGCCAAGAGTATCCAGCGGGAGCGTACGAGCAGTACTTC.

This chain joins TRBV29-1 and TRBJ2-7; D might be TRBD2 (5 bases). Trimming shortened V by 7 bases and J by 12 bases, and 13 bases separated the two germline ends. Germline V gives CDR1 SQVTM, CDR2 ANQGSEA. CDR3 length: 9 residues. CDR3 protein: CSGAGKMYF. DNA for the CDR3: TGCAGCGGGGCCGGGAAGATGTACTTC.

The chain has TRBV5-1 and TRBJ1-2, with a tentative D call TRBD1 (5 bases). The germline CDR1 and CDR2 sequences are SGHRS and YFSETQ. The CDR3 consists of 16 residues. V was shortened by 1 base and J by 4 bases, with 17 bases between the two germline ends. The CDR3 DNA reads TGCGCCAGCAGCTTGATCGGGGACTCAAATGGCTATGGCTACACCTTC. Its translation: CASSLIGDSNGYGYTF.

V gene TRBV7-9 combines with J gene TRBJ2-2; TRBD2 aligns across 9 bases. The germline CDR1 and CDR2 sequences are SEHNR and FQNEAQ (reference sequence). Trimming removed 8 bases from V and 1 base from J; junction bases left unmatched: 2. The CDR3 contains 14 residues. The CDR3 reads CASLTSGNTGELFF. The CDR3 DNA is TGTGCCAGCCTGACTAGCGGGAACACCGGGGAGCTGTTTTTT.

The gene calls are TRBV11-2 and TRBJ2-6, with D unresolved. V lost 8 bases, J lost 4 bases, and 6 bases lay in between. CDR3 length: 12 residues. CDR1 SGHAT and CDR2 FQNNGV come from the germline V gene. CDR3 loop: CASRRGANVLTF. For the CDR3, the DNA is TGTGCCAGCCGGCGGGGGGCCAACGTCCTGACTTTC.

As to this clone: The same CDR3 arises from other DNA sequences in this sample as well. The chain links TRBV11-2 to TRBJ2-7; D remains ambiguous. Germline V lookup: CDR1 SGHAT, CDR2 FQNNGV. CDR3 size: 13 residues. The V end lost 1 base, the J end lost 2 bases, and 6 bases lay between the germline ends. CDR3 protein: CASSLGLPYEQYF. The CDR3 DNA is TGTGCCAGCAGCTTAGGGCTTCCCTACGAGCAGTACTTC. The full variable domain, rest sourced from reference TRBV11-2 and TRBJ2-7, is EAGVAQSPRYKIIEKRQSVAFWCNPISGHATLYWYQQILGQGPKLLIQFQNNGVVDDSQLPKDRFSAERLKGVDSTLKIQPAKLEDSAVYLCASSLGLPYEQYFGPGTRLTVT.